This T cell receptor (beta chain) is from a study of neurological immune-mediated disorders. Overall study context: In a group of some 35 multiple sclerosis patients, roughly 31 had the relapsing-remitting type and 3 had the secondary progressive type. The study, taken as a whole, reports: CDR3 amino acid sequences of expanded clones were not shared across subjects, a result suggesting private repertoires in all groups. When repertoires were grouped phylogenetically, those of 18 of 34 multiple sclerosis patients fell into one related-CDR3 cluster, a possible signature.

The output of every sequencing run, over 160 million TCR-beta sequences, came from 15-18 subjects. MiXCR was run by TCRdb on the 5' RACE reads, yielding one entry per CDR3 protein. The data hold roughly 52,000 distinct CDR3 sequences, with more than 5% observed a single time. This clonotype was found many times. The antigen is undetermined. The germline V gene has CDR1 SGHRS and CDR2 YFSETQ. The CDR3 sequence is 14 residues long. The V gene lost 2 bases and the J gene lost 3 bases, with 9 bases spanning the gap. The sequence was collected from a woman younger than 30 with multiple sclerosis. The specimen sequenced was CD4+ T cells from blood. The V gene is TRBV5-1, the J gene TRBJ2-4; D might be TRBD1 (5 bases). CDR3: CASSLEGVKNIQYF. As DNA, the CDR3 is TGCGCCAGCAGCTTAGAAGGGGTCAAAAACATTCAGTACTTC.